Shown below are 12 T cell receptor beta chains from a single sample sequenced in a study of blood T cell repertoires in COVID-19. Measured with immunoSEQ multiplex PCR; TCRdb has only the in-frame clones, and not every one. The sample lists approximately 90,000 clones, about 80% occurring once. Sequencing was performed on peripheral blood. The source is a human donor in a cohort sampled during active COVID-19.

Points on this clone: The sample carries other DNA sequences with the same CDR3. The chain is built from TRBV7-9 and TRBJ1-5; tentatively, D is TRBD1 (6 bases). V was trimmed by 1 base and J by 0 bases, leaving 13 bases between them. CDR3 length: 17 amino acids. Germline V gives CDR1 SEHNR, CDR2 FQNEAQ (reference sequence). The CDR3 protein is CASSLGVAGDSNQPQHF. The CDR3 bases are TGTGCCAGCAGCTTAGGGGTGGCAGGGGATAGCAATCAGCCCCAGCATTTT.

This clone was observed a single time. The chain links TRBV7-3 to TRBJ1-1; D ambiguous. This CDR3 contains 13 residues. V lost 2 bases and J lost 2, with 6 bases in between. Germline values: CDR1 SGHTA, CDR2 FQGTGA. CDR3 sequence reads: CASSLYKNTEAFF. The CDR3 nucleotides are TGTGCCAGCAGCTTATACAAAAACACTGAAGCTTTCTTT.

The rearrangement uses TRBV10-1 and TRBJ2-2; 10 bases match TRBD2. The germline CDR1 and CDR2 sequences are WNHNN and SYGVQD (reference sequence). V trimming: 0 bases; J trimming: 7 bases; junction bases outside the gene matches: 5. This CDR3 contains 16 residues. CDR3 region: CASSESGLAGVGELFF. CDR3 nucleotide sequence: TGCGCCAGCAGTGAGTCTGGCCTAGCGGGAGTCGGGGAGCTGTTTTTT.

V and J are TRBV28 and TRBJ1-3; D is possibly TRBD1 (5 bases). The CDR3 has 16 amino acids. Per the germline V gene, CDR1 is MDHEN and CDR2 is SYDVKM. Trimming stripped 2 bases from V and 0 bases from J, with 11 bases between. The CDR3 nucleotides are TGTGCCAGCAGTTTAAGACAGAGGACCTCTGGAAACACCATATATTTT. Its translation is CASSLRQRTSGNTIYF. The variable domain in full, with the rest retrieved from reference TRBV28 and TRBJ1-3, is DVKVTQSSRYLVKRTGEKVFLECVQDMDHENMFWYRQDPGLGLRLIYFSYDVKMKEKGDIPEGYSVSREKKERFSLILESASTNQTSMYLCASSLRQRTSGNTIYFGEGSWLTVV.

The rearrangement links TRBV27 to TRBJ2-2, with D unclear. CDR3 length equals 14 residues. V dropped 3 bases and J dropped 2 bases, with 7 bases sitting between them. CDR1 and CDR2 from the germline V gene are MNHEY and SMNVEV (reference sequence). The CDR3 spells CASSFRRNTGELFF. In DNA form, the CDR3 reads TGTGCCAGCAGTTTCCGGAGAAACACCGGGGAGCTGTTTTTT.

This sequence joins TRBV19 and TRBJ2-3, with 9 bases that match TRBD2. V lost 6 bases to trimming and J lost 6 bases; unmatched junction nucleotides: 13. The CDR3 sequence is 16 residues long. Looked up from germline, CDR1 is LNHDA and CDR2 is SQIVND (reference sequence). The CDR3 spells CASSRLAGAGSDTQYF. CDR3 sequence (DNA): TGTGCCAGTAGCCGGTTAGCGGGAGCGGGGTCGGATACGCAGTATTTT.

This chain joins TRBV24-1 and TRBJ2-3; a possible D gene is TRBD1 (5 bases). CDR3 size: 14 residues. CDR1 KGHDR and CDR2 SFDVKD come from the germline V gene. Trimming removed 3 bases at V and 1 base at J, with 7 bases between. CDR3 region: CATSDQGGTDTQYF. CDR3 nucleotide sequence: TGTGCCACCAGTGATCAGGGTGGCACAGATACGCAGTATTTT.

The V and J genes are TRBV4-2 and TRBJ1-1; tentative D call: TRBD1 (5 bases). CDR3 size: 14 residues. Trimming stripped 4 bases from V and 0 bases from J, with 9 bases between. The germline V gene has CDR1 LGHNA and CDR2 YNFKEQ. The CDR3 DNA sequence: TGTGCCAGCAGCCCACAGGAGATGAACACTGAAGCTTTCTTT. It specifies CASSPQEMNTEAFF.

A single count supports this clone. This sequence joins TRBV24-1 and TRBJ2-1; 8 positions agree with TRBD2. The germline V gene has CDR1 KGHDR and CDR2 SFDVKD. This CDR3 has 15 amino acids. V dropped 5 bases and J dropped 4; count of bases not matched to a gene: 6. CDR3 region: CATSVTGGGYNEQFF. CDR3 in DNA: TGTGCCACCAGTGTAACGGGAGGGGGGTACAATGAGCAGTTCTTC.

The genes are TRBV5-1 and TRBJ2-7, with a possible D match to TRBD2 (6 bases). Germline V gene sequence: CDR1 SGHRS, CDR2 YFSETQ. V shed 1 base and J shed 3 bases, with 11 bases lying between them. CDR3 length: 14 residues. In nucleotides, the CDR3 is TGCGCCAGCAGCTTGAATCCGGGAGTCTACGAGCAGTACTTC. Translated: CASSLNPGVYEQYF.

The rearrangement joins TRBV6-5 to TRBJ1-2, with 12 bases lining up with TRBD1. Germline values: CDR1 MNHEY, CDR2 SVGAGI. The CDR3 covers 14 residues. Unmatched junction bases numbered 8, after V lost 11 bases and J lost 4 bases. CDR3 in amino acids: CACRGTGGLYGYTF. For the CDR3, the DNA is TGTGCCTGTCGGGGGACAGGGGGCCTCTATGGCTACACCTTC.

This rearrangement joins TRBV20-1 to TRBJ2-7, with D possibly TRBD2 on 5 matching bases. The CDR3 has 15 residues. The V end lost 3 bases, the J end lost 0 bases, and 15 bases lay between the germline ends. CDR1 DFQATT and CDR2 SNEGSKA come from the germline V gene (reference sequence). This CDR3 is CSASRDGGSSYEQYF. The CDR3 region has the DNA TGCAGTGCTAGTCGGGATGGCGGTAGCTCCTACGAGCAGTACTTC.